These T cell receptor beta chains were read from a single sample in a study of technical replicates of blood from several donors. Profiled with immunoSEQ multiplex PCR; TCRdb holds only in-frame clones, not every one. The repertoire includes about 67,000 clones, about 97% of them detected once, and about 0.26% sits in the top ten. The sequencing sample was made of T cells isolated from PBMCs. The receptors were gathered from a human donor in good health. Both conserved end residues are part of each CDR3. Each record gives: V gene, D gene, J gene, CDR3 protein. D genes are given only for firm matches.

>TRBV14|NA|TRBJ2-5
CASSQRVLATQYF
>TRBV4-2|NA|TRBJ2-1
CASSHGLYNEQFF
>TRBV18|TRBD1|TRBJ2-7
CASFDRDYEQYF
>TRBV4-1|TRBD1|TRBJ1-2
CASSWDRENGYTF
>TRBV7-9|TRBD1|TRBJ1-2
CASSSPTGVVGYTF
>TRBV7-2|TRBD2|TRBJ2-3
CASSFLAGVVTDTQYF
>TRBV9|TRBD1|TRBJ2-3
CASSSGQVSTDTQYF
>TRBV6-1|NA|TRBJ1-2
CASSLDSYGYTF
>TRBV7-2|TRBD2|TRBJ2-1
CASSRASGSSYNEQFF
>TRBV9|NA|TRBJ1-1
CASSVVATFTEAFF
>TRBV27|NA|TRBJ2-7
CASSSFNPGGEQYF
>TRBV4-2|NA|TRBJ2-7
CASSHPLGEQYF
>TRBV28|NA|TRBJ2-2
CASSSRQSTLLPNTGELFF
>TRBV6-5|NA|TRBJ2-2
CASSYSTAGELFF